Listed here is a single T cell receptor (beta chain). The time point is: healthy volunteer bleed at 6 weeks. From whole blood left unfractionated, total RNA was extracted. The V gene end was trimmed by 0 bases and the J gene end by 7 bases; junction bases not matched to a gene: 15. The CDR3 is 18 residues long. Germline V gives CDR1 LGHNA, CDR2 YSLEER. Unique molecular identifiers were linked by the library to individual cDNA molecules. In the authors' methods: A per-sample median of 95,638 TCRs was observed, with counts ranging from roughly 23,224 to 700,000. MiXCR was run by TCRdb on the RACE reads, yielding one entry per CDR3 protein. TCRdb's processing, not the authors', yielded these V and J calls. The profile shows some 81,000 distinct CDR3 sequences, 8.6% of them singletons. The data were taken from a study of human T cells and chemical hapten exposure. Background on the study: Across samples, TCR yields varied, mostly owing to small differences in pooled library volumes.

The sample was whole blood. This TCR was sampled from a female donor in good health. Some clones in this sample may be carry-over from other donors' samples. The chain combines TRBV4-3 with TRBJ2-3, with TRBD2 matching 8 bases. The CDR3 coding sequence is TGCGCCAGCAGCCAAGATCTCCCCCACAACGGGGGGGCTTATACGCAGTATTTT. Protein product: CASSQDLPHNGGAYTQYF.